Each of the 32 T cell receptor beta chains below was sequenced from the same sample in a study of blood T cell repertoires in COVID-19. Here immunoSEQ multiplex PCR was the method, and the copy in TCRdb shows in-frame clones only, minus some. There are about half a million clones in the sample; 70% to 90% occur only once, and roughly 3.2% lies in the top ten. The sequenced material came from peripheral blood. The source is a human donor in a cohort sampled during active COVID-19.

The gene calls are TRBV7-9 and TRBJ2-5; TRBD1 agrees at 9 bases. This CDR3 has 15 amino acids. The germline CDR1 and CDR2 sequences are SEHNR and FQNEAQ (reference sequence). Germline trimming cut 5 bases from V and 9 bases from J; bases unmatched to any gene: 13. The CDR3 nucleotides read TGTGCCAGCAGCCCTCCCGGGACAGGGTCCGAGGCCCAGTACTTC. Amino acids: CASSPPGTGSEAQYF.

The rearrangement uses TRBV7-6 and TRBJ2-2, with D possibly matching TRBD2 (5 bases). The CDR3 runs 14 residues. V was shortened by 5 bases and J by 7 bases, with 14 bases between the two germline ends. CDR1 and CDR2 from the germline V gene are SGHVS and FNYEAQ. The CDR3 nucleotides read TGTGCCAGCAGCGCTTCGGGGTACCACGGGGAGCTGTTTTTT. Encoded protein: CASSASGYHGELFF. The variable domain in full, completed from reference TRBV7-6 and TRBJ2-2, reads GAGVSQSPRYKVTKRGQDVALRCDPISGHVSLYWYRQALGQGPEFLTYFNYEAQQDKSGLPNDRFSAERPEGSISTLTIQRTEQRDSAMYRCASSASGYHGELFFGEGSRLTVL.

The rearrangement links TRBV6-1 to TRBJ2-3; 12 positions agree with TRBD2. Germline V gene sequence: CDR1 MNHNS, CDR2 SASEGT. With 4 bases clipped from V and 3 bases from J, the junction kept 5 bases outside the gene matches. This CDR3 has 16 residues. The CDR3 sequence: CASSALAGGRTDTQYF. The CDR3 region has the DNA TGTGCCAGCAGTGCCCTAGCGGGAGGGAGGACAGATACGCAGTATTTT.

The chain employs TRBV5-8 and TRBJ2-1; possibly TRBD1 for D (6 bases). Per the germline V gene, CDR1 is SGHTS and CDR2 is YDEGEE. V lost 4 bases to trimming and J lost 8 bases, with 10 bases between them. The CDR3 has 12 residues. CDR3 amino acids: CASSRAGDEQFF. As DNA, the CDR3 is TGTGCCAGCAGCAGGGCAGGGGATGAGCAGTTCTTC.

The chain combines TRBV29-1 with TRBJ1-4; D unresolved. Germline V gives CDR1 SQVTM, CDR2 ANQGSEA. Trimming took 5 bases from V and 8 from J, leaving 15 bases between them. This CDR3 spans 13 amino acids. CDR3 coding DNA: TGCAGCGTTATTTCAGAGCCGGGAGAAAAACTGTTTTTT. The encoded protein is CSVISEPGEKLFF.

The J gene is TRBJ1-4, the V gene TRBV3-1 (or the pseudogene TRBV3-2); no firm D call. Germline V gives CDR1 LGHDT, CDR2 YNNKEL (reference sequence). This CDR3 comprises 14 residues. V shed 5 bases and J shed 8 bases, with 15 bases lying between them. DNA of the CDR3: TGTGCCAGCAGCTCACTACCCCGCGGAGAAAAACTGTTTTTT. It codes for CASSSLPRGEKLFF.

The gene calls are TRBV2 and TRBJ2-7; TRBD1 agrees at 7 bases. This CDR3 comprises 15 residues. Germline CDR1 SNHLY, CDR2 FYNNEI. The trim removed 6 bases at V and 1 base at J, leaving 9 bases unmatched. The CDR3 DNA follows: TGTGCCAGCAGCTCGGACAGGCTCGCATCCTACGAGCAGTACTTC. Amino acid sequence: CASSSDRLASYEQYF.

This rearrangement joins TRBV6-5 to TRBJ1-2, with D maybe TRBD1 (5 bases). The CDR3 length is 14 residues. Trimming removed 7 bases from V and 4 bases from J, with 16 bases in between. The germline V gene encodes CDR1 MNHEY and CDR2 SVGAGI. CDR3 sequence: CASTLRGDSYGYTF. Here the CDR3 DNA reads TGTGCCAGCACCTTACGGGGGGATTCCTATGGCTACACCTTC.

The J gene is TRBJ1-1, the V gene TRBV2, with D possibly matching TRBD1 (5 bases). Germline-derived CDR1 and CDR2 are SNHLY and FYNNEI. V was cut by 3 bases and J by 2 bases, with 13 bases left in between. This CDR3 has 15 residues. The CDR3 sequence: CASSEYGQGNTEAFF. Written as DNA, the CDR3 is TGTGCCAGCAGTGAGTATGGGCAGGGAAACACTGAAGCTTTCTTT.

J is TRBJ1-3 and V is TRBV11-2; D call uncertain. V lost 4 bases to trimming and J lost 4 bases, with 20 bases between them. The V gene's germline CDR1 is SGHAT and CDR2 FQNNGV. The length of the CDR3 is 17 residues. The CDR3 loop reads CASSSLRLQSPGNTIYF. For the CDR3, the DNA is TGTGCCAGCAGCTCCCTCCGACTGCAATCACCAGGAAACACCATATATTTT.

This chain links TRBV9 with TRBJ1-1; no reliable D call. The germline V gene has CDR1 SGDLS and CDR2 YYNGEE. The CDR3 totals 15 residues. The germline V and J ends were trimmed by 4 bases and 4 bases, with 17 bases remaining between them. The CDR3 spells CASSPIPGFTTEAFF. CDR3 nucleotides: TGTGCCAGCAGCCCCATTCCCGGGTTTACCACTGAAGCTTTCTTT.

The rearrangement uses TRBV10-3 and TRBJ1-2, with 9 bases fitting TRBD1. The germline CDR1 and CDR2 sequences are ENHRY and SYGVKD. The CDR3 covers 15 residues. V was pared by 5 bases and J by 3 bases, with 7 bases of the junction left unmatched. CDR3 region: CAISKLQGADYGYTF. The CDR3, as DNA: TGTGCCATCAGTAAATTACAGGGGGCGGACTATGGCTACACCTTC.

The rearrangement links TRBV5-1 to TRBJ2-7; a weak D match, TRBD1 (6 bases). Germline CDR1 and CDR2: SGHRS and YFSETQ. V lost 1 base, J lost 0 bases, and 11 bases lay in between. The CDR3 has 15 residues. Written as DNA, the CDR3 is TGCGCCAGCAGCTTGCGATTGGGGGCCTCCTACGAGCAGTACTTC. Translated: CASSLRLGASYEQYF.

The CDR3 loop reads CASSRQGQARLGDTEAFF. The CDR3 nucleotides read TGCGCCAGCAGCAGACAAGGACAGGCCCGACTTGGGGACACTGAAGCTTTCTTT. The rearrangement joins TRBV5-1 to TRBJ1-1; TRBD1 aligns across 7 bases. Looked up from germline, CDR1 is SGHRS and CDR2 is YFSETQ. V shed 4 bases, J shed 3 bases, and the junction held 18 bases outside the gene matches. This CDR3 has 18 amino acids. The complete variable domain, with remaining parts taken from reference TRBV5-1 and TRBJ1-1, reads KAGVTQTPRYLIKTRGQQVTLSCSPISGHRSVSWYQQTPGQGLQFLFEYFSETQRNKGNFPGRFSGRQFSNSRSEMNVSTLELGDSALYLCASSRQGQARLGDTEAFFGQGTRLTVV.

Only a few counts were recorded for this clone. The CDR3 coding sequence is TGCGCCAGCAGCTTTAACAGGGACGGCTACACCTTC. Protein: CASSFNRDGYTF. The chain carries TRBV5-1 and TRBJ1-2, with a weak D call TRBD1 (6 bases). The CDR3 has 12 amino acids. The V gene's germline CDR1 is SGHRS and CDR2 YFSETQ. Trimming removed 2 bases at V and 8 bases at J, with 10 bases between. The full variable domain, with the rest looked up from reference TRBV5-1 and TRBJ1-2, is KAGVTQTPRYLIKTRGQQVTLSCSPISGHRSVSWYQQTPGQGLQFLFEYFSETQRNKGNFPGRFSGRQFSNSRSEMNVSTLELGDSALYLCASSFNRDGYTFGSGTRLTVV.

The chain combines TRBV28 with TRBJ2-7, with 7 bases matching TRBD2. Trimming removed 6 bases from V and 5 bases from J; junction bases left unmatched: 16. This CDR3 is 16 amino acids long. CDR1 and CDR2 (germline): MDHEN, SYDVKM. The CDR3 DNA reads TGTGCCAGCAGCCCCCCCCTCCGGGACTATCGCCACGAGCAGTACTTC. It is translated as CASSPPLRDYRHEQYF.

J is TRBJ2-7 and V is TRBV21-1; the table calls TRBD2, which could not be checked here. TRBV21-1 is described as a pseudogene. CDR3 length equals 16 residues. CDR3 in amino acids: CASSKVKTDYSYEQYF. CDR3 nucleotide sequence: TGTGCCAGCAGCAAAGTGAAAACAGACTACTCCTACGAGCAGTACTTC.

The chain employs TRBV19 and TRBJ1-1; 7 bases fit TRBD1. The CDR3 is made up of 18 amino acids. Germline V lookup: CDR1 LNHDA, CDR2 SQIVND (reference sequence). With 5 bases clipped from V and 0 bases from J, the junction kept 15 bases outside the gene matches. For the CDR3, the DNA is TGTGCCAGTAGTTATTCAGGGTATCCGGGACAGATGAACACTGAAGCTTTCTTT. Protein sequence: CASSYSGYPGQMNTEAFF.

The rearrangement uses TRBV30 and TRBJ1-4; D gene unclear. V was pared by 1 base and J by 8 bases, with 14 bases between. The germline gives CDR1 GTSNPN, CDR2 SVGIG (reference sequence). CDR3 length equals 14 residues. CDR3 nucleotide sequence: TGTGCCTGGAGTGCGGGTCAAAGTGGGGAAAAACTGTTTTTT. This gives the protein CAWSAGQSGEKLFF.

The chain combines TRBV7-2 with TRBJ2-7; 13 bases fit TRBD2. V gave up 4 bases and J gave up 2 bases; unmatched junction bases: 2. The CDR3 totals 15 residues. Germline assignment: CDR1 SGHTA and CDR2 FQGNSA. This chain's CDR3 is CASSSGLAGPYEQYF. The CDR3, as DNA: TGTGCCAGCAGCTCGGGACTAGCGGGACCCTACGAGCAGTACTTC.

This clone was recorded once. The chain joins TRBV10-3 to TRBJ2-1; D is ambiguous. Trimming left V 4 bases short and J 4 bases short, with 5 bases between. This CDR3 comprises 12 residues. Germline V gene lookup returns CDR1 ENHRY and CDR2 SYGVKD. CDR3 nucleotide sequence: TGTGCCATCAGTGGCAGTTACAATGAGCAGTTCTTC. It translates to CAISGSYNEQFF.

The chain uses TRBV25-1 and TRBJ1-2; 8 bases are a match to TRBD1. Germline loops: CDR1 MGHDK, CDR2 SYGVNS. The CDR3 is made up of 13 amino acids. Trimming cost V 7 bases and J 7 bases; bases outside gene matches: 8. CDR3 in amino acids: CASIGGQGSGYTF. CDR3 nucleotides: TGTGCCAGCATTGGTGGACAGGGCTCTGGCTACACCTTC.

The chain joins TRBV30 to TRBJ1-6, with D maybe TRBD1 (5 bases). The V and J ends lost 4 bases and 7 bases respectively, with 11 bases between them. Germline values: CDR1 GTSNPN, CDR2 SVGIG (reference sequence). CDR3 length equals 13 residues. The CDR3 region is CAWTTGLNSPLHF. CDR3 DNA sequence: TGTGCCTGGACTACAGGACTAAATTCACCCCTCCACTTT.

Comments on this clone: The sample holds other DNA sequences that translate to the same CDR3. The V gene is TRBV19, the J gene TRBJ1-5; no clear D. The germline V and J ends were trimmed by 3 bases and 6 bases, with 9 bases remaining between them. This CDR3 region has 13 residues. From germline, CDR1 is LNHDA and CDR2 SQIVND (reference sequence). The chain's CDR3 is CASSIPIGQPQHF. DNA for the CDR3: TGTGCCAGTAGTATCCCGATCGGTCAGCCCCAGCATTTT.

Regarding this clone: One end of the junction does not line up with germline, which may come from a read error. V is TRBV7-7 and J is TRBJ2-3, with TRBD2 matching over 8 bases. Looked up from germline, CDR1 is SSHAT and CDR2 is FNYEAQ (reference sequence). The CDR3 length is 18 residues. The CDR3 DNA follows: TGTGCTAGCAGCTTAGGGTTGATGGCGGGAGGAAGGATAGATACGCAGTATTTT. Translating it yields CASSLGLMAGGRIDTQYF.

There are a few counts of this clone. The CDR3: CASRQDILMNTEAFF. The CDR3 DNA is TGTGCCAGCAGACAGGACATTTTGATGAACACTGAAGCTTTCTTT. V is TRBV6-4 and J is TRBJ1-1, with D maybe TRBD1 (5 bases). V dropped 6 bases and J dropped 0 bases, with 14 bases sitting between them. Germline V CDR1 and CDR2: MRHNA, SNTAGT. CDR3 length equals 15 residues.

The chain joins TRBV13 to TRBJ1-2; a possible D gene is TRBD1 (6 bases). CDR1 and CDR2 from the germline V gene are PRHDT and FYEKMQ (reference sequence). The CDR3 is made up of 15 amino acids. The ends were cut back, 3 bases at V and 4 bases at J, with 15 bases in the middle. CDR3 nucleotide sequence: TGTGCCAGCAGCTTCCTTGGGGGCCGGGGCTATGGCTACACCTTC. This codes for CASSFLGGRGYGYTF. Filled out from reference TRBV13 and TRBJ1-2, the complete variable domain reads AAGVIQSPRHLIKEKRETATLKCYPIPRHDTVYWYQQGPGQDPQFLISFYEKMQSDKGSIPDRFSAQQFSDYHSELNMSSLELGDSALYFCASSFLGGRGYGYTFGSGTRLTVV.

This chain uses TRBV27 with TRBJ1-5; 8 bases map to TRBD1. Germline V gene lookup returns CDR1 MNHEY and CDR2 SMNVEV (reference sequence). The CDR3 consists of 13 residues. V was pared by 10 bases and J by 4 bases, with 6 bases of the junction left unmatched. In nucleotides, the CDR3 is TGTGCCACCGGGACAGGACAGAATCAGCCCCAGCATTTT. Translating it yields CATGTGQNQPQHF.

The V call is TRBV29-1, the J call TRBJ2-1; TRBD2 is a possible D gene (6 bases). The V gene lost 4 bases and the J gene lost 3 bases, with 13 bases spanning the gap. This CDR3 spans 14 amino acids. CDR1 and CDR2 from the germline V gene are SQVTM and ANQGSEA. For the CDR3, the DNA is TGCAGCGTTGTTGGTGGGAGGCACTACAATGAGCAGTTCTTC. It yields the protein CSVVGGRHYNEQFF.

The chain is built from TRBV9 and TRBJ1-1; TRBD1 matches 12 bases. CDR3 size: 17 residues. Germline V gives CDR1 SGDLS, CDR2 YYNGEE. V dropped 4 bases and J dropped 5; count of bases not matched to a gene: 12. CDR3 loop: CASSLHERDRGRTEAFF. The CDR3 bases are TGTGCCAGCAGCCTCCACGAACGGGACAGGGGGCGGACTGAAGCTTTCTTT.

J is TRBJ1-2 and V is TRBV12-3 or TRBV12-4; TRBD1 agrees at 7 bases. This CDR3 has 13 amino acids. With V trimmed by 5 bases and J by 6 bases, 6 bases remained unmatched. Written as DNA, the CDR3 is TGTGCCAGCAGTGTTACAGGGGTGGATGGCTACACCTTC. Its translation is CASSVTGVDGYTF.

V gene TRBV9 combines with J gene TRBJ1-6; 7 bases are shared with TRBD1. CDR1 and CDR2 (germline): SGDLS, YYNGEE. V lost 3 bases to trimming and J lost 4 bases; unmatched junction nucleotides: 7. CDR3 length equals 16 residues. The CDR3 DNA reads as TGTGCCAGCAGCGCAGCGACAGGGTCTTATAATTCACCCCTCCACTTT. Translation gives CASSAATGSYNSPLHF.